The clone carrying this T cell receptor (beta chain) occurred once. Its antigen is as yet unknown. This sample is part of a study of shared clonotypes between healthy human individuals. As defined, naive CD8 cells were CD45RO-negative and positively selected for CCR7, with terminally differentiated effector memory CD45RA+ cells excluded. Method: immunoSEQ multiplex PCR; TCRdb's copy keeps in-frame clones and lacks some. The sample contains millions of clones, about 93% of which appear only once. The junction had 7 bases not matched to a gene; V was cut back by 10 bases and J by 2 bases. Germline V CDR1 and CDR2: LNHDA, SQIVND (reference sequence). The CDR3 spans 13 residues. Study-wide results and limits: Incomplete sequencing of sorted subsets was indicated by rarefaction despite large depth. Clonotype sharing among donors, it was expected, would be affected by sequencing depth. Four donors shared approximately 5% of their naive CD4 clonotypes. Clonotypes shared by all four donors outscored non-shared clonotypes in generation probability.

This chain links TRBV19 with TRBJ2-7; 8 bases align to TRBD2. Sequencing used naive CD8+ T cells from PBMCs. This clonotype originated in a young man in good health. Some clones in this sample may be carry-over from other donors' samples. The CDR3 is CATSGLAPYEQYF. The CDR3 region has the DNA TGTGCCACCTCAGGACTAGCTCCCTACGAGCAGTACTTC.